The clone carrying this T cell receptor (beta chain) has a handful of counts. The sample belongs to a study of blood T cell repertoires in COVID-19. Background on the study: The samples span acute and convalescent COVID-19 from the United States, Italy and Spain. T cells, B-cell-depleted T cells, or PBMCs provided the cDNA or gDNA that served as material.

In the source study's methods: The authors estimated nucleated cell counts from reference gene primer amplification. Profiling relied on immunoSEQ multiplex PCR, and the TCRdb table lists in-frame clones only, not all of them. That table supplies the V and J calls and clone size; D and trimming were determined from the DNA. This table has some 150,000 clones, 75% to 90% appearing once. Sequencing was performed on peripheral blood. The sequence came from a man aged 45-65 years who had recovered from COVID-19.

The CDR3 DNA follows: TGTGCCAGCAGCGGGGGACAGCCGCGAAACACCATATATTTT. Translation gives CASSGGQPRNTIYF. V gene TRBV9 combines with J gene TRBJ1-3; 7 bases fit TRBD1. Trimming cost V 3 bases and J 5 bases; bases outside gene matches: 5. The CDR3 has 14 amino acids. Germline V gene sequence: CDR1 SGDLS, CDR2 YYNGEE.